At least ten counts were recorded for the clone carrying this TCR beta chain. The antigen is undetermined. RNA transcripts yielded amplified TCR beta CDR3 regions. TCR CDR3 regions were first amplified by RT-PCR with HTBI primers. A single record per CDR3 protein comes from TCRdb applying MiXCR to the multiplex PCR reads. The data contain more than 450,000 distinct CDR3 sequences, approximately 14% of them singletons. This sample stems from a study of T cells in Graves' hyperthyroidism and ophthalmopathy. Study-wide background: Initial diagnosis, before any treatment, was when peripheral blood was collected.

Any patient presenting with uncontrolled infection, other autoimmune disease, pregnancy or lactation was left out. Diagnoses used clinical symptoms, serum thyroxine and TRAb, thyroid ultrasound and orbital computed tomography. V gave up 5 bases and J gave up 0 bases, with 8 bases separating them. CDR3 length: 13 amino acids. Germline CDR1 and CDR2: DFQATT and SNEGSKA (reference sequence). Points from the study as a whole: Most thyroid-expanded clonotypes above 0.001 were also found in blood.

The receptor comes from a woman aged 40-49 years with Graves' hyperthyroidism. The chain couples TRBV20-1 to TRBJ2-4, with D unclear. The source material was blood. The DNA of the CDR3 is TGCAGTGCTGGAGCAGTAGCCAAAAACATTCAGTACTTC. It codes for CSAGAVAKNIQYF.